Below, 9 T cell receptor beta chains from the same sample are listed, as sequenced in a study of shared clonotypes between healthy human individuals. Profiling relied on immunoSEQ multiplex PCR, and the TCRdb table lists in-frame clones only, not all of them. The profile shows 400,000 to 600,000 clones, about 96% of them singletons. The source material was naive CD4+ T cells sorted from blood. Subset specified: CD45RA+ positively selected. These receptors all come from a young woman in good health.

The chain carries TRBV29-1 and TRBJ2-5; D is uncertain. CDR1 is SQVTM, CDR2 ANQGSEA, per germline. The CDR3 has 13 amino acids. The ends were cut back, 4 bases at V and 1 base at J, with 10 bases in the middle. The CDR3 here is CSVGGQIQETQYF. The CDR3, as DNA: TGCAGCGTTGGAGGTCAGATCCAAGAGACCCAGTACTTC.

J is TRBJ1-5 and V is TRBV5-6, with D uncertain. Germline V gives CDR1 SGHDT, CDR2 YYEEEE. The germline V and J ends were trimmed by 0 bases and 5 bases, with 24 bases remaining between them. The CDR3 runs to 19 residues. The CDR3 nucleotides read TGTGCCAGCAGCTTGGCAGGTGGTGTAGGGCTAGACGAAGATCAGCCCCAGCATTTT. Translating it yields CASSLAGGVGLDEDQPQHF.

This clone turned up a few times. Other nucleotide sequences from this sample produce the same CDR3. V and J are TRBV7-9 and TRBJ1-1; tentatively, D is TRBD1 (5 bases). Germline V gene data show CDR1 as SEHNR and CDR2 as FQNEAQ (reference sequence). The V end lost 2 bases, the J end lost 3 bases, and 7 bases lay between the germline ends. This CDR3 is built from 13 residues. CDR3 sequence (DNA): TGTGCCAGCAGCTTACGAGGGGACACTGAAGCTTTCTTT. This translates into CASSLRGDTEAFF.

This clone appeared once. This chain joins TRBV19 and TRBJ1-4; maybe TRBD1 (5 bases). This CDR3 spans 22 amino acids. Trimming stripped 0 bases from V and 0 bases from J, with 26 bases between. Germline V lookup: CDR1 LNHDA, CDR2 SQIVND (reference sequence). The CDR3 is CASSIDPVRVRPGAATNEKLFF. The CDR3 coding sequence is TGTGCCAGTAGTATAGATCCGGTCCGGGTTCGACCCGGGGCCGCAACTAATGAAAAACTGTTTTTT.

The chain recombines TRBV14 with TRBJ1-1; the match to TRBD1 covers 12 bases. This CDR3 region has 19 residues. The junction had 15 bases not matched to a gene; V was cut back by 2 bases and J by 5 bases. Germline CDR1 reads SGHDN; CDR2 reads FVKESK. The CDR3 DNA reads TGTGCCAGCAGCCAAAGTTCCCCCGGGACAGGGGGCGGATATACTGAAGCTTTCTTT. Translating gives CASSQSSPGTGGGYTEAFF.

The chain couples TRBV28 to TRBJ2-2; 10 nucleotides line up with TRBD2. After removal of 4 bases from V and 4 bases from J, the junction contained 6 bases not matched to a gene. CDR1 and CDR2 from the germline V gene are MDHEN and SYDVKM. This CDR3 has 16 amino acids. CDR3 in DNA: TGTGCCAGCAGTTCCCCCCGGACTAGCGGCACCGGGGAGCTGTTTTTT. Its translation: CASSSPRTSGTGELFF.

Only a few counts were recorded for this clone. CDR3 loop: CASQEGAGGSDEQYF. Here the CDR3 DNA reads TGCGCCAGTCAAGAGGGGGCGGGAGGGTCGGACGAGCAGTACTTC. V gene TRBV5-1 combines with J gene TRBJ2-7; 9 positions match TRBD2. Germline lookup yields CDR1 SGHRS and CDR2 YFSETQ. There are 15 residues in the CDR3. With V trimmed by 8 bases and J by 5 bases, 14 bases remained unmatched.

This chain uses TRBV6-5 with TRBJ1-2; D might be TRBD1 (5 bases). The CDR3 is 15 amino acids. Per the germline V gene, CDR1 is MNHEY and CDR2 is SVGAGI. The V gene lost 6 bases and the J gene lost 0 bases, with 14 bases spanning the gap. CDR3 in amino acids: CASSRQPPANYGYTF. The CDR3 region has the DNA TGTGCCAGCAGCAGACAGCCCCCCGCTAACTATGGCTACACCTTC.

The rearrangement joins TRBV28 to TRBJ2-7, with 7 bases identical to TRBD2. The germline gives CDR1 MDHEN, CDR2 SYDVKM. CDR3 length equals 15 residues. The V gene end was trimmed by 2 bases and the J gene end by 1 base; junction bases not matched to a gene: 5. The CDR3: CASSLGGRTSYEQYF. The CDR3 DNA is TGTGCCAGCAGTTTAGGCGGGAGAACATCCTACGAGCAGTACTTC.